The 23 T cell receptor beta chains below all came from one sample that was sequenced in a study of T cells after yellow fever vaccination. TCRdb reprocessed the 5' RACE reads via MiXCR and lists one record per CDR3 protein. The sample contains over 300,000 distinct CDR3 sequences, roughly 6.8% of which appear only once. Sequencing was performed on PBMCs, taken approximately 40 days after the first yellow fever vaccination. Every receptor here comes from a man between 18 and 35 years old who received the YFV17D yellow fever vaccine.

This clonotype was seen a few times. V gene TRBV9 combines with J gene TRBJ1-1, with no clear D. The germline V gene has CDR1 SGDLS and CDR2 YYNGEE. The CDR3 consists of 16 residues. Trimming took 4 bases from V and 5 from J, leaving 21 bases between them. The CDR3 here is CASSPRQGQGGTEAFF. As DNA, the CDR3 is TGTGCCAGCAGCCCCCGACAAGGCCAAGGAGGGACTGAAGCTTTCTTT.

The J gene is TRBJ2-5, the V gene TRBV18; perhaps TRBD2 as D (5 bases). This CDR3 contains 15 residues. Trimming took off 6 bases at V and 1 base at J, with 15 bases between the two ends. Germline lookup yields CDR1 KGHSH and CDR2 LQKENI. CDR3 in amino acids: CASSRGASFQETQYF. DNA for the CDR3: TGTGCCAGCTCCCGGGGAGCCTCTTTCCAAGAGACCCAGTACTTC. The full variable domain, its missing parts supplied by reference TRBV18 and TRBJ2-5, is NAGVMQNPRHLVRRRGQEARLRCSPMKGHSHVYWYRQLPEEGLKFMVYLQKENIIDESGMPKERFSAEFPKEGPSILRIQQVVRGDSAAYFCASSRGASFQETQYFGPGTRLLVL.

This clonotype was picked up a small number of times. The chain employs TRBV20-1 and TRBJ1-1, with D hard to call. CDR3 length: 13 residues. CDR1 is DFQATT and CDR2 is SNEGSKA in the germline V gene (reference sequence). V lost 6 bases to trimming and J lost 2 bases, with 13 bases between them. The CDR3 reads CSAIKRVNTEAFF. The CDR3 bases are TGCAGTGCGATAAAGAGGGTTAACACTGAAGCTTTCTTT.

The chain joins TRBV9 to TRBJ2-5, with a possible D match to TRBD1 (6 bases). This CDR3 spans 13 amino acids. Germline V gene lookup returns CDR1 SGDLS and CDR2 YYNGEE. V was clipped by 2 bases and J by 5 bases, with 10 bases between them. The CDR3 sequence: CASSVQGMETQYF. DNA for the CDR3: TGTGCCAGCAGCGTCCAGGGGATGGAGACCCAGTACTTC.

The chain joins TRBV5-1 to TRBJ2-1, with D unresolved. CDR3 length: 14 amino acids. Germline CDR1 and CDR2: SGHRS and YFSETQ. V lost 6 bases and J 6 bases, leaving 16 bases between the germline ends. The CDR3 DNA is TGCGCCAGCACCCCCTATGCCAAAGGCAATGAGCAGTTCTTC. This encodes CASTPYAKGNEQFF.

This clonotype was detected a few times. The chain is built from TRBV4-1 and TRBJ1-1; 9 bases fit TRBD1. The CDR3 totals 16 residues. Germline loops: CDR1 MGHRA, CDR2 YSYEKL. The V and J ends lost 3 bases and 6 bases, in that order; junction bases with no gene match: 11. The CDR3 sequence: CASSHPQLGQGPEAFF. For the CDR3, the DNA is TGCGCCAGCAGCCACCCCCAACTGGGACAGGGACCTGAAGCTTTCTTT.

V and J are TRBV4-1 and TRBJ2-3; possible D gene TRBD1, 6 bases. The CDR3 consists of 16 residues. The V gene's germline CDR1 is MGHRA and CDR2 YSYEKL. Trimming stripped 1 base from V and 6 bases from J, with 17 bases between. The CDR3 sequence is CASSQGDLAGADTQYF. The CDR3 bases are TGCGCCAGCAGCCAAGGGGACCTAGCAGGGGCTGATACGCAGTATTTT.

This clonotype was counted between two and nine times. The genes are TRBV5-5 and TRBJ2-2, with D possibly called TRBD1 or TRBD2 (5 bases each). CDR1 and CDR2 (germline): SGHKS, YYEKEE (reference sequence). Trimming pared 5 bases from V and 7 bases from J, leaving 9 bases between. CDR3 length equals 12 residues. The CDR3 bases are TGTGCCAGCAGGAGGGGCGGCGGGGAGCTGTTTTTT. Translation gives CASRRGGGELFF.

The chain joins TRBV20-1 to TRBJ2-4; D remains ambiguous. Trimming pared 6 bases from V and 2 bases from J, leaving 11 bases between. The germline V gene has CDR1 DFQATT and CDR2 SNEGSKA (reference sequence). The CDR3 is made up of 13 amino acids. Written as DNA, the CDR3 is TGCAGTGCCTTGGACCGTTCCAAAAACATTCAGTACTTC. Translation: CSALDRSKNIQYF.

The chain's CDR3 is CASGRRQNTGELFF. The CDR3 DNA is TGTGCCTCCGGAAGGAGGCAGAACACCGGGGAGCTGTTTTTT. This chain uses TRBV19 with TRBJ2-2; tentative D call: TRBD2 (5 bases). Deletions cut 11 bases from V and 1 base from J, with 14 bases between. The CDR3 totals 14 residues. Germline-derived CDR1 and CDR2 are LNHDA and SQIVND (reference sequence).

This clonotype was seen more than once but under ten times. The genes are TRBV10-3 and TRBJ2-2, with 7 bases matching TRBD1. The CDR3 totals 17 residues. Looked up from germline, CDR1 is ENHRY and CDR2 is SYGVKD. J lost 3 bases, V lost 1 base, and 8 bases had no gene match. CDR3 residues: CAISEFRQGDDTGELFF. CDR3 nucleotides: TGTGCCATCAGTGAGTTCCGACAGGGCGATGACACCGGGGAGCTGTTTTTT.

This clonotype was detected many times. The chain links TRBV15 to TRBJ1-2; D uncertain. The length of the CDR3 is 13 residues. V shed 4 bases and J shed 2 bases, with 8 bases lying between them. Germline V gene lookup returns CDR1 LNHNV and CDR2 YYDKDF (reference sequence). In DNA, the CDR3 is TGTGCCACCAGCACCGCCGAGAACTATGGCTACACCTTC. As protein: CATSTAENYGYTF.

This clonotype has more than one count but fewer than ten. The chain carries TRBV11-2 and TRBJ2-5; TRBD1 might be the D (5 bases). CDR1 is SGHAT and CDR2 is FQNNGV in the germline V gene. This CDR3 has 17 amino acids. V lost 0 bases and J 2 bases, leaving 16 bases between the germline ends. The CDR3 here is CASSLDRQRRLQETQYF. The CDR3 DNA follows: TGTGCCAGCAGCTTAGACAGACAGAGGAGACTTCAAGAGACCCAGTACTTC.

This clonotype has at least ten counts. The chain recombines TRBV27 with TRBJ1-5, with no clear D. Per germline, CDR1 MNHEY and CDR2 SMNVEV (reference sequence). The CDR3 contains 14 residues. The V gene lost 5 bases and the J gene lost 0 bases, with 8 bases spanning the gap. CDR3 protein: CASSLSYSNQPQHF. The CDR3 bases are TGTGCCAGCAGTCTTTCGTATAGCAATCAGCCCCAGCATTTT.

This clonotype was counted ten times or more. This chain connects TRBV30 to TRBJ2-7, with 8 bases identical to TRBD1. V trimming: 3 bases; J trimming: 3 bases; junction bases outside the gene matches: 7. This CDR3 is 14 amino acids long. Per the germline V gene, CDR1 is GTSNPN and CDR2 is SVGIG (reference sequence). The CDR3 DNA follows: TGTGCCTGGAGGCACGGACAGGGATACTACGAGCAGTACTTC. Translated: CAWRHGQGYYEQYF.

This clonotype was seen a few times. The V call is TRBV6-5, the J call TRBJ2-5; D is undetermined. Germline CDR1 and CDR2: MNHEY and SVGAGI. This CDR3 has 13 residues. Deletions cut 3 bases from V and 4 bases from J, with 9 bases between. The CDR3 protein is CASSYPNGETQYF. The DNA for the CDR3 is TGTGCCAGCAGTTATCCGAACGGAGAGACCCAGTACTTC.

This clonotype has only a few counts. V usage is TRBV12-3 or TRBV12-4 and J usage is TRBJ1-3; D may be TRBD1 (5 bases). Trimming left V 6 bases short and J 0 bases short, with 18 bases between. The CDR3 spans 17 residues. Written as DNA, the CDR3 is TGTGCCAGCAGGCTACGGGGGGTGCCCAGCTCTGGAAACACCATATATTTT. The encoded protein is CASRLRGVPSSGNTIYF.

This clonotype appeared many times. The chain recombines TRBV3-1 with TRBJ2-5, with D perhaps matching TRBD2 (5 bases). This CDR3 has 15 amino acids. V was cut by 0 bases and J by 7 bases, with 15 bases left in between. Germline V gene sequence: CDR1 LGHDT, CDR2 YNNKEL (reference sequence). The CDR3 loop is CASSQDLGPAGTQYF. In DNA, the CDR3 is TGTGCCAGCAGCCAAGATCTAGGCCCCGCGGGGACCCAGTACTTC.

This clonotype occurred many times. The chain employs TRBV5-1 and TRBJ2-5; D gene ambiguous. The V gene lost 1 base and the J gene lost 5 bases, with 12 bases spanning the gap. The CDR3 runs to 14 residues. Germline CDR1 is SGHRS and CDR2 is YFSETQ. For the CDR3, the DNA is TGCGCCAGCAGCTTGCGCGTCTTGGGGGAGACCCAGTACTTC. It codes for CASSLRVLGETQYF.

The chain employs TRBV5-4 and TRBJ2-7; 7 bases agree with TRBD2. The CDR3 length is 14 residues. Germline CDR1 reads SGHNT; CDR2 reads YYREEE (reference sequence). V was clipped by 2 bases and J by 2 bases; unmatched bases: 4. In DNA, the CDR3 is TGTGCCAGCAGCTTAGGGACTAACACCTACGAGCAGTACGTC. Translated, it gives CASSLGTNTYEQYV.

The rearrangement links TRBV18 to TRBJ1-2; the D is unclear. The CDR3 totals 14 residues. Germline CDR1 reads KGHSH; CDR2 reads LQKENI. Trimming left V 2 bases short and J 4 bases short, with 11 bases between. CDR3 DNA sequence: TGTGCCAGCTCACCAGGCCTCGCAGTCTATGGCTACACCTTC. Amino acid sequence: CASSPGLAVYGYTF.

This clonotype was counted between two and nine times. The V call is TRBV19, the J call TRBJ2-1; possibly TRBD2 for D (6 bases). V was shortened by 3 bases and J by 8 bases, with 14 bases between the two germline ends. The CDR3 sequence is 14 residues long. CDR1 LNHDA and CDR2 SQIVND come from the germline V gene (reference sequence). As DNA, the CDR3 is TGTGCCAGTAGTATGGAGGCACCGGGGGATGAGCAGTTCTTC. Amino acids: CASSMEAPGDEQFF.

The chain recombines TRBV20-1 with TRBJ1-4; tentatively, D is TRBD1 (6 bases). V gave up 6 bases and J gave up 13 bases, with 15 bases separating them. This CDR3 spans 11 amino acids. Germline values: CDR1 DFQATT, CDR2 SNEGSKA (reference sequence). The CDR3 spells CSAEGGGRLFF. CDR3 coding DNA: TGCAGTGCAGAGGGGGGCGGAAGACTGTTTTTT.